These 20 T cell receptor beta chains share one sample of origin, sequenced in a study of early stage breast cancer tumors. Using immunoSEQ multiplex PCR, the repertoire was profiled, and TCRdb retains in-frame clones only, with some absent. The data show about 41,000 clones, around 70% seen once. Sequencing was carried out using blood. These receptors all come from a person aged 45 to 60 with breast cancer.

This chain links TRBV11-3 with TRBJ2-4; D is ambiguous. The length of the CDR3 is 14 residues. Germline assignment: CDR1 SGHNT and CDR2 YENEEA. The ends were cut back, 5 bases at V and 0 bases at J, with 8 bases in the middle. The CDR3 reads CASSLLLAKNIQYF. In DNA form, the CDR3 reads TGTGCCAGCAGCCTCCTTCTAGCCAAAAACATTCAGTACTTC.

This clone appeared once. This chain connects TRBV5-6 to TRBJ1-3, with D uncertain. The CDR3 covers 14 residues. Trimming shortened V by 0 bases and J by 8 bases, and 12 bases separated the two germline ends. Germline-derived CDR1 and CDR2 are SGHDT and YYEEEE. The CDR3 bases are TGTGCCAGCAGCTTGGGACCCAACGAGGACACCATATATTTT. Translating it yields CASSLGPNEDTIYF.

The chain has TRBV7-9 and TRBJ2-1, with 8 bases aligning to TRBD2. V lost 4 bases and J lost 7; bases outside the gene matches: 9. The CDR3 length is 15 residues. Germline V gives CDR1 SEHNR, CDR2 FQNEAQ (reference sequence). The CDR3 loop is CASSSMAGGLNEQFF. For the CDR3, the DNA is TGTGCCAGCAGCTCAATGGCGGGAGGCCTAAATGAGCAGTTCTTC. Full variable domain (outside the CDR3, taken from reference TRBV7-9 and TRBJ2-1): DTGVSQNPRHKITKRGQNVTFRCDPISEHNRLYWYRQTLGQGPEFLTYFQNEAQLEKSRLLSDRFSAERPKGSFSTLEIQRTEQGDSAMYLCASSSMAGGLNEQFFGPGTRLTVL.

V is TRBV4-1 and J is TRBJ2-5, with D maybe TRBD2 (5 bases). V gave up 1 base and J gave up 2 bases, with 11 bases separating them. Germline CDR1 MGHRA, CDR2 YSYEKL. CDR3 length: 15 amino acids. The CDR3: CASSQVLGRQETQYF. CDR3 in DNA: TGCGCCAGCAGCCAAGTGTTGGGGAGACAAGAGACCCAGTACTTC.

The CDR3 region is CASSLVIAEGTYNEQFF. CDR3 coding DNA: TGTGCCAGCAGCTTAGTAATAGCGGAGGGGACCTACAATGAGCAGTTCTTC. V is TRBV7-9 and J is TRBJ2-1; TRBD2 might be the D (6 bases). Per germline, CDR1 SEHNR and CDR2 FQNEAQ (reference sequence). The CDR3 is made up of 17 amino acids. The germline V and J ends were trimmed by 1 base and 2 bases, with 15 bases remaining between them.

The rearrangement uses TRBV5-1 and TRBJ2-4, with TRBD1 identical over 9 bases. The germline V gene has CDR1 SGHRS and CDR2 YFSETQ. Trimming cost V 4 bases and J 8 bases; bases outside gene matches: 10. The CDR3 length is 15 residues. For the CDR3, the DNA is TGCGCCAGCAGCGTCCGGGACAGGGTATCGGACATTCAGTACTTC. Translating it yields CASSVRDRVSDIQYF.

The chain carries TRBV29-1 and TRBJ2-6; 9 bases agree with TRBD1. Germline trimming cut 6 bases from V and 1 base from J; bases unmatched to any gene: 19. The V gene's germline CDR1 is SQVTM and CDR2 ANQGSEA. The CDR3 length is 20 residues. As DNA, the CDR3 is TGCAGCGTCTATTTCCGGGACAGGGAACTTTCGCGGTCTGGGGCCAACGTCCTGACTTTC. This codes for CSVYFRDRELSRSGANVLTF.

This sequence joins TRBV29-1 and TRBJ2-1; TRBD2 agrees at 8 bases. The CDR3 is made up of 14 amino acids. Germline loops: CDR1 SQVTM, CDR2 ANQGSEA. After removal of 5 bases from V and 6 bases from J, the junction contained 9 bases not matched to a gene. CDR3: CSVFPAAGGNEQFF. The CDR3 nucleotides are TGCAGCGTTTTTCCCGCGGCGGGGGGCAATGAGCAGTTCTTC.

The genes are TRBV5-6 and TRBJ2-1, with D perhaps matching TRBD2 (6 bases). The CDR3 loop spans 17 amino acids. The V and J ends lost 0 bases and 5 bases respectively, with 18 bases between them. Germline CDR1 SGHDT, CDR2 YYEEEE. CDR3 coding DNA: TGTGCCAGCAGCTTGGGGGAGGATGGCGTCTCTCACAATGAGCAGTTCTTC. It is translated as CASSLGEDGVSHNEQFF.

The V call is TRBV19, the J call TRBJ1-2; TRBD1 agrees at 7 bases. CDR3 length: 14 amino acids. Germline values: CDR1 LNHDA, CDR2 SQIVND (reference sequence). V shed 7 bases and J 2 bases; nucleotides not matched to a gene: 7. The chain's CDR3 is CASTKGQINYGYTF. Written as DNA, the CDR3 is TGTGCCAGTACTAAGGGACAGATCAACTATGGCTACACCTTC.

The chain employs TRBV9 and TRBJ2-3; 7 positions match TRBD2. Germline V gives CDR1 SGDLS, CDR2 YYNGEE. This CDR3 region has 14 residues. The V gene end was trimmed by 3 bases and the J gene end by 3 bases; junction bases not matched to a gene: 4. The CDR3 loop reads CASSAQRGTDTQYF. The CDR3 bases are TGTGCCAGCAGCGCCCAGCGGGGAACAGATACGCAGTATTTT.

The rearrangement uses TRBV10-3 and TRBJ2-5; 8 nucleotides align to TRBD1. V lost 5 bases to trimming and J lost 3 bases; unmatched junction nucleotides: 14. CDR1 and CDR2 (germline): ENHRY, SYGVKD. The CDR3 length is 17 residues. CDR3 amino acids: CAISPDRTGSEEETQYF. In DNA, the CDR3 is TGTGCCATCAGTCCCGACCGGACAGGGTCGGAGGAAGAGACCCAGTACTTC.

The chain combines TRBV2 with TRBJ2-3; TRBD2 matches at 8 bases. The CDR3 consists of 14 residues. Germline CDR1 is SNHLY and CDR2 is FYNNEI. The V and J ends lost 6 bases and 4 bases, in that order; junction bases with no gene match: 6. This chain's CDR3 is CASRPSGGADTQYF. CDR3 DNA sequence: TGTGCCAGCAGGCCCAGCGGGGGCGCAGATACGCAGTATTTT.

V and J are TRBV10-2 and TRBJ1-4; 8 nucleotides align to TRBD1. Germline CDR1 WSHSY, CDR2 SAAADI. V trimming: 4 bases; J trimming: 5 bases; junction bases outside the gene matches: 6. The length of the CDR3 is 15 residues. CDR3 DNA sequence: TGCGCCAGCAGTGTTCGGGACAGGCCCAATGAAAAACTGTTTTTT. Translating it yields CASSVRDRPNEKLFF.

In nucleotides, the CDR3 is TGTGCCAGCTCACCGCCGGAGCGGGAGGGCGGAGAGACCCAGTACTTC. Its translation is CASSPPEREGGETQYF. The rearrangement uses TRBV18 and TRBJ2-5; 10 bases are shared with TRBD2. The length of the CDR3 is 16 residues. Germline lookup yields CDR1 KGHSH and CDR2 LQKENI. The J segment lost 4 bases and the V segment lost 3 bases, leaving 8 bases of the junction unmatched.

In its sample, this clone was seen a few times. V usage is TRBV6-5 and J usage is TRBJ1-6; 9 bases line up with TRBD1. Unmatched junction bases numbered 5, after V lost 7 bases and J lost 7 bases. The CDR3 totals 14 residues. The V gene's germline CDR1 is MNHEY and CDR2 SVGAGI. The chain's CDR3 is CASNAGTGNSPLHF. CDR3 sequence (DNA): TGTGCCAGCAACGCCGGGACAGGGAATTCACCCCTCCACTTT.

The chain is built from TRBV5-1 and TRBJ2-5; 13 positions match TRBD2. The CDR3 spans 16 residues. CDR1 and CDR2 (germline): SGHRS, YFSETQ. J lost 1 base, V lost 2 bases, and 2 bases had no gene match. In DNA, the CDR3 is TGCGCCAGCAGCTTTAGACTAGCGGGGGGCCAAGAGACCCAGTACTTC. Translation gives CASSFRLAGGQETQYF.

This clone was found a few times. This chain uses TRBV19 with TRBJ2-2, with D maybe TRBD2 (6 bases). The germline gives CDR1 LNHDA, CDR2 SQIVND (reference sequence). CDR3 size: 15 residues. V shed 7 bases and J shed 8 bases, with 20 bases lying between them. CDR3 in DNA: TGTGCCAGTACCCCTCCGGGAGTGATATTGGGGGAGCTGTTTTTT. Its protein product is CASTPPGVILGELFF.

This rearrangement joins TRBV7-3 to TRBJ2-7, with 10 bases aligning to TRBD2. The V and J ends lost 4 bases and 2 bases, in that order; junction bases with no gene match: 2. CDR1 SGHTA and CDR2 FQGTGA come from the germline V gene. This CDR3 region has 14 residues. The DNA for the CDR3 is TGTGCCAGCAGCTCTAGCGGGGGCGCCTACGAGCAGTACTTC. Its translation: CASSSSGGAYEQYF. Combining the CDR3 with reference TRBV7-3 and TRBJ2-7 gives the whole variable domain GAGVSQTPSNKVTEKGKYVELRCDPISGHTALYWYRQSLGQGPEFLIYFQGTGAADDSGLPNDRFFAVRPEGSVSTLKIQRTERGDSAVYLCASSSSGGAYEQYFGPGTRLTVT.

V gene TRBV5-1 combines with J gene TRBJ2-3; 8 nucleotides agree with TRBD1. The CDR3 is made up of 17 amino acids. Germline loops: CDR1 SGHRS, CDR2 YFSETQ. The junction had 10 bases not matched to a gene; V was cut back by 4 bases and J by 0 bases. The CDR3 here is CASSPFDRGGSTDTQYF. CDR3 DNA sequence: TGCGCCAGCAGCCCATTCGACAGGGGCGGGAGCACAGATACGCAGTATTTT.